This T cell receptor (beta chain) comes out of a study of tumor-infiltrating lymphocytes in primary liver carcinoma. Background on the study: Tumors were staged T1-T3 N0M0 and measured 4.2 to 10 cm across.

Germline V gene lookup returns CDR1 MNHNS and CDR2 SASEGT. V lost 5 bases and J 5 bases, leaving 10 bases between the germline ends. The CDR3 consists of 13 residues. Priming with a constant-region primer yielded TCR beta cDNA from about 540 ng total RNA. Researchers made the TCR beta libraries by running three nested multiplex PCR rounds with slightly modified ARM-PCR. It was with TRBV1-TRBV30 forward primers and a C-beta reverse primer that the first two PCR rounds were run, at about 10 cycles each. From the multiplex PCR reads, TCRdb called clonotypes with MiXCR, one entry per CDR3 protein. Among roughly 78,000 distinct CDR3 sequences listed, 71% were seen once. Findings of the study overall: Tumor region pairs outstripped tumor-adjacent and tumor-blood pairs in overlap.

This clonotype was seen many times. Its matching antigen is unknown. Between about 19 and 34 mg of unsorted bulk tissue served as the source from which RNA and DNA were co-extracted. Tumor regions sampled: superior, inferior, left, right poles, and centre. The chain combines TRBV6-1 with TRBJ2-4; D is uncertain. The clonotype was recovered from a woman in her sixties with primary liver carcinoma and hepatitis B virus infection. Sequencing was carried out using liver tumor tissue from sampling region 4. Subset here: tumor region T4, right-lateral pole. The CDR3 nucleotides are TGTGCCAGCAGTTTGACAAGAGAAAACATTCAGTACTTC. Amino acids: CASSLTRENIQYF.